This T cell receptor beta chain was profiled in a study of OX40 agonist ivuxolimab in advanced cancers. Study-wide results and limits: Patients with a partial response at 0.1-3.0 mg/kg had among the lowest clonal expansion. Expanded peripheral T-cell antigen specificity went undetermined.

Sampling of blood occurred at baseline, cycle 4 day 1, and cycle 7 day 1. Profiled with immunoSEQ multiplex PCR; TCRdb holds only in-frame clones, not every one. This sample has approximately 80,000 clones, with around nine tenths found just once. This CDR3 comprises 15 residues. Germline loops: CDR1 SGDLS, CDR2 YYNGEE. Trimming took 3 bases from V and 5 from J, leaving 18 bases between them. On this clone: No antigen is known for it.

The V call is TRBV9, the J call TRBJ2-7, with D perhaps matching TRBD1 (7 bases). The sample consisted of CD4+ or CD8+ T cells sorted from blood, taken in a trial of the OX40 agonist ivuxolimab. The receptor was isolated from an adult with an advanced solid tumor such as melanoma, head and neck, liver or kidney cancer. The chain's CDR3 is CASSAQNRGLDEQYF. DNA for the CDR3: TGTGCCAGCAGCGCCCAAAACAGGGGACTGGACGAGCAGTACTTC.